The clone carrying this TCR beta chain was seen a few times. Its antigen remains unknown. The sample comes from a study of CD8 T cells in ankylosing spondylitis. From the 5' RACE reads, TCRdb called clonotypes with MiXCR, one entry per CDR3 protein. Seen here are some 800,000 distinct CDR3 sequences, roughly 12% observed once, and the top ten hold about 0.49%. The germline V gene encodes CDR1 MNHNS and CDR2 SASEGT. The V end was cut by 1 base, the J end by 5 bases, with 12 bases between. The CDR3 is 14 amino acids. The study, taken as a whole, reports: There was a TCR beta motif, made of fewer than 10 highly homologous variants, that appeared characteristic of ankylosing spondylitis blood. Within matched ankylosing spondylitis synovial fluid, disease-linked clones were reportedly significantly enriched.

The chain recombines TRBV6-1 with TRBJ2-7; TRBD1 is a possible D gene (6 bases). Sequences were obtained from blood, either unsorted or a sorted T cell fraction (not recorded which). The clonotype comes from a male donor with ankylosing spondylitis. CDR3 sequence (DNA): TGTGCCAGCAGTGAAGAGCAGGGGTACCACGAGCAGTACTTC. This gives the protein CASSEEQGYHEQYF.